The clone carrying this T cell receptor beta chain was observed a single time. This CDR3 has 13 residues. V shed 4 bases, J shed 3 bases, and the junction held 3 bases outside the gene matches. CDR1 is SGHRS and CDR2 is YFSETQ in the germline V gene. Profiled with immunoSEQ multiplex PCR; TCRdb holds only in-frame clones, not every one. The data contain about 270,000 clones, 85% to 90% of them singletons. These data belong to a study of blood T cell repertoires in COVID-19. The sequence was collected from a human donor in a cohort sampled during active COVID-19. Material: peripheral blood. This rearrangement joins TRBV5-1 to TRBJ2-7; 8 nucleotides line up with TRBD1. CDR3 amino acids: CASSRTGNYEQYF. In DNA form, the CDR3 reads TGCGCCAGCAGCAGGACAGGGAACTACGAGCAGTACTTC.